This T cell receptor (beta chain) is drawn from a study of T cell repertoires in cytomegalovirus infection. Study summary: Through public TCR beta signatures, both CMV infection and matching HLA type were indicated.

Study-wide points: The ex vivo response showed dominance by HLA-C-restricted CMV-specific TCR beta clonotypes. CMV carriers with the relevant HLA were identified by cumulative public TCR beta family frequency.

Germline-derived CDR1 and CDR2 are SNHLY and FYNNEI. CDR3 size: 11 residues. The V gene lost 7 bases and the J gene lost 10 bases, with 11 bases spanning the gap. TCRdb re-derived calls from the reads in MiXCR, one entry per CDR3 protein. The repertoire includes roughly 500,000 distinct CDR3 sequences, 30% to 40% of them detected once, and roughly 16% sits in the top ten. Comment on this clonotype: Its antigen is as yet unknown.

The specimen was cultured PBMCs, collected from culture after CMV antigen stimulation. The chain combines TRBV2 with TRBJ2-1, with D possibly being TRBD1 (5 bases). The receptor comes from a human donor in good health (CMV status not recorded). Some clones in this sample may be carry-over from other donors' samples. CDR3 sequence (DNA): TGTGCCAGCAATAAGGGGATGGAGCAGTTCTTC. Encoded protein: CASNKGMEQFF.